The 5 T cell receptor beta chains given below trace back to one sample, sequenced in a study of T cells in Graves' hyperthyroidism and ophthalmopathy. TCR beta CDR3 sequences were amplified from RNA transcripts. An initial round of RT-PCR targeting the TCR CDR3 relied on the HTBI primer set. TCRdb called the multiplex PCR reads again in MiXCR, with one record for every CDR3 protein. The repertoire holds roughly 520,000 distinct CDR3 sequences, with around 24% as singletons. Sequenced input: blood. Source of these receptors: a woman younger than 45 with Graves' ophthalmopathy.

This clonotype has ten or more counts. The J gene is TRBJ1-2, the V gene TRBV13; D uncertain. In germline, CDR1 is PRHDT, CDR2 FYEKMQ (reference sequence). The CDR3 contains 14 residues. Trimming cost V 3 bases and J 0 bases, with 8 bases left between them. Here the CDR3 reads CASSLRVSNYGYTF. CDR3 coding DNA: TGTGCCAGCAGCTTGCGGGTTTCTAACTATGGCTACACCTTC.

The sample holds many counts of this clonotype. The gene calls are TRBV27 and TRBJ1-2; 8 nucleotides line up with TRBD1. CDR1 and CDR2 (germline): MNHEY, SMNVEV (reference sequence). This CDR3 has 15 residues. The V segment lost 0 bases and the J segment 8 bases; nucleotides outside the gene matches: 8. This chain's CDR3 is CASSLSGQGSGGYTF. Here the CDR3 DNA reads TGTGCCAGCAGTTTATCAGGACAGGGATCGGGCGGCTACACCTTC.

This clonotype was found many times. The rearrangement joins TRBV29-1 to TRBJ2-7, with D unclear. V lost 4 bases and J lost 3, with 13 bases in between. The germline gives CDR1 SQVTM, CDR2 ANQGSEA. The CDR3 extends over 13 amino acids. This CDR3 reads CSVVRLGYYEQYF. CDR3 nucleotides: TGCAGCGTTGTCCGGCTGGGGTACTACGAGCAGTACTTC.

This clonotype was counted only a few times. J is TRBJ2-5 and V is TRBV6-5; D call uncertain. Trimming took 2 bases from V and 2 from J, leaving 12 bases between them. Germline CDR1 is MNHEY and CDR2 is SVGAGI. This CDR3 comprises 15 residues. The CDR3 spells CASSYTTGLQETQYF. In nucleotides, the CDR3 is TGTGCCAGCAGTTACACAACCGGGTTACAAGAGACCCAGTACTTC.

This clonotype was counted at least ten times. The gene calls are TRBV4-1 and TRBJ1-5, with TRBD1 identical over 10 bases. The germline CDR1 and CDR2 sequences are MGHRA and YSYEKL. This CDR3 contains 17 residues. V shed 1 base, J shed 6 bases, and the junction held 9 bases outside the gene matches. This CDR3 reads CASSQVGRDRGGQPQHF. The CDR3 coding sequence is TGCGCCAGCAGCCAAGTAGGACGGGACAGGGGTGGTCAGCCCCAGCATTTT.